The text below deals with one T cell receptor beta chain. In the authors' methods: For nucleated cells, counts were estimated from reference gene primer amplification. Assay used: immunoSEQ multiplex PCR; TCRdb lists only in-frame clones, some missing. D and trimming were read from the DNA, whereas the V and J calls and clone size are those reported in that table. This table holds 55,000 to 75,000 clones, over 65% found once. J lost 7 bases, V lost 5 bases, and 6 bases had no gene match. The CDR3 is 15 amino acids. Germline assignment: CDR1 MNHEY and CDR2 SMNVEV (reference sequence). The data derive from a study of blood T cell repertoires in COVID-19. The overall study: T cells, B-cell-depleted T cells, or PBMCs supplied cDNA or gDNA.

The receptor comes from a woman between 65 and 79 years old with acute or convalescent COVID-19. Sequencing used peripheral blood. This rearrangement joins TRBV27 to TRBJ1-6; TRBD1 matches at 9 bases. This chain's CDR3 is CASSPVGQGNSPLHF. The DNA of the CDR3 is TGTGCCAGCAGTCCGGTCGGACAGGGGAATTCACCCCTCCACTTT.